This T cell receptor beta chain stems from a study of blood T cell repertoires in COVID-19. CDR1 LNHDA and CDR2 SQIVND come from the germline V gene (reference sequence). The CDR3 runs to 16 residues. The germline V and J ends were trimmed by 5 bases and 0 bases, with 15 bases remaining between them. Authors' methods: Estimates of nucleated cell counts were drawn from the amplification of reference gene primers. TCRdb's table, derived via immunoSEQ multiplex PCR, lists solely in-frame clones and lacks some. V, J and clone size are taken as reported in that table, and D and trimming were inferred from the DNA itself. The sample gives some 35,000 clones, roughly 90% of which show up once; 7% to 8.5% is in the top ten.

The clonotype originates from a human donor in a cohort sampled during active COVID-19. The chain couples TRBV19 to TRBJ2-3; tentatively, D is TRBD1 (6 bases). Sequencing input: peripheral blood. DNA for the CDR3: TGTGCCAGTAGTGCTCAGACAGGACCTAGCACAGATACGCAGTATTTT. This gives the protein CASSAQTGPSTDTQYF.